This TCR beta chain was sequenced during a study of beta chain features in type 1 diabetes. This clone was detected only a few times. What it binds is not known. The study reverse transcribed the entire isolated RNA, so it sequenced expressed TCRB transcripts. Clones were read by immunoSEQ multiplex PCR, and TCRdb kept only the in-frame ones, dropping some. The sample carries some 220,000 clones, 11% recorded once. Study-wide results and limits: Patients with type 1 diabetes showed fewer VDJ junction insertions and more deletions. Type 1 diabetes patients had TCRB CDR3s that were shorter (moderately but significantly so) in all four CD4+ subsets.

By way of CD45RO/CCR7/CD25/CD127/CD95/CD27, the CD4+ regulatory, stem cell-like memory, central memory and naive cells were sorted. Purity above 95% was achieved in all sorted populations. The CDR3 contains 11 residues. V was cut by 0 bases and J by 5 bases, with 4 bases left in between. Germline CDR1 and CDR2: DFQATT and SNEGSKA (reference sequence). This receptor was identified in a man between 18 and 35 years old in good health. The chain combines TRBV20-1 with TRBJ2-5; D remains ambiguous. Sequences were obtained from central memory CD4+ T cells from blood. The DNA for the CDR3 is TGCAGTGCTAGAGAGGGGGAGACCCAGTACTTC. It codes for CSAREGETQYF.